This TCR beta chain emerged from a study of blood T cell repertoires in COVID-19 (dated by TCRdb to 2018 to 2021). For context, the study as a whole: The collaborator samples originated in the United States, Italy and Spain and spanned the acute and convalescent phases of COVID-19. The material from the prospective study consisted of cDNA or gDNA derived from T cells, B-cell-depleted T cells, or PBMCs. The repertoires were released in a freely available public database intended as a resource for research on the immune response to SARS-CoV-2. The dataset comprised deeply sampled blood TCRbeta repertoires from subjects exposed to, actively infected with, or recovered from COVID-19. The samples were drawn from two sources: the first 160 participants of the ongoing ImmuneRACE study, and 1,200 or so subjects contributed by 6 global collaborators. Nearly every sample came with metadata listing a de-identified subject ID, COVID-19 status, age in years and sex. HLA class I and class II types, where available, came from metadata supplied by the sample provider rather than from assay-based typing.

In regard to this clone: Its target antigen remains unknown. Per-nucleotide qualities are absent, and no much larger clonotype sits a single base away.

CDR1 SGHKS and CDR2 YYEKEE are derived from the germline V gene (reference sequence). V loses 7 bases, J loses 8 bases, and the germline ends lie 15 bases apart. The CDR3 runs 13 amino acids, cysteine and phenylalanine included. Only the CDR3 DNA is retained, 39 bases long and in frame from the first base. Study-wide conclusions, independent of this receptor: The amount of clinical and demographic metadata varied by source and participant and was provided uncurated.

A second Seattle source provided samples from volunteer blood donors who had recovered from COVID-19. The collaborating institutions used their own protocols to collect whole blood in K2EDTA tubes. For TCRbeta analysis, collaborators shipped samples in one of three forms: frozen whole blood, isolated PBMCs, or DNA extracted from either of those sample types. TCRbeta CDR3 regions were amplified from genomic DNA by means of the immunoSEQ Assay, a bias-controlled multiplex PCR. Concerning the study's data processing: The number of nucleated cells in each sample was estimated by amplification of reference gene primers within the assay. To quantify the absolute abundance of each unique TCRbeta CDR3 rearrangement, sequence reads were collapsed and filtered. Productive Simpson clonality was computed per sample as the square root of Simpson's diversity index over productive rearrangements. TCRdb limited this immuneACCESS table to in-frame rearrangements with V and J called. A share of clones is missing; checked studies link under half to unresolved V genes, and the rest is unexplained. V and J calls and clone size come straight from that table; D and trimming were deduced from the DNA. In all, the sample holds around 250,000 clones, and under 85% of those were seen once. The top ten clones comprise 1.9% of the sample.

Rearrangement joined TRBV5-5 to TRBJ1-4, with no confident D gene call. What was sequenced was peripheral blood. The TCR comes from a man aged 25 to 40 who had recovered from COVID-19. The CDR3 region has the sequence CASYLEGGEKLFF. The DNA sequence is given as TGTGCCAGCTACTTAGAGGGAGGAGAAAAACTGTTTTTT.